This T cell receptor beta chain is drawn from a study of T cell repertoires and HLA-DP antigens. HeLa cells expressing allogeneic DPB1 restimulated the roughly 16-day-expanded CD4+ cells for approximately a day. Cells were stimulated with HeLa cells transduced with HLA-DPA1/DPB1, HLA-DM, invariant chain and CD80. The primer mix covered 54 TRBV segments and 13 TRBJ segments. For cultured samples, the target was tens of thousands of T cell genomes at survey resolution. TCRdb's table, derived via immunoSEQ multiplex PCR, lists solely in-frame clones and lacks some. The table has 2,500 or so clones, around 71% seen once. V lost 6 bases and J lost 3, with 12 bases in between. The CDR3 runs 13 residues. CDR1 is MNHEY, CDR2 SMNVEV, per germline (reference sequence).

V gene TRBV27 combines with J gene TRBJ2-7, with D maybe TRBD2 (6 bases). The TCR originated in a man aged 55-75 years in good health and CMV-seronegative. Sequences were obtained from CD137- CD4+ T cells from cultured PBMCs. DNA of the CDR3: TGTGCCAGCAGCCAGACTAGTCTCTACGAGCAGTACGTC. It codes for CASSQTSLYEQYV.